This T cell receptor (beta chain) was sequenced in a study of cytomegalovirus exposure and HLA in healthy donors. Study outcomes and limitations: Immune exposure information available was restricted to CMV serostatus. A later analysis linked a missense DCLRE1C variant to TCR beta V- and J-gene trimming.

This CDR3 comprises 16 residues. The J segment lost 0 bases and the V segment lost 1 base, leaving 5 bases of the junction unmatched. Germline V gene lookup returns CDR1 SEHNR and CDR2 FQNEAQ (reference sequence). As for this clone: Its specificity is unknown.

PCR primers comprised 60 Vbeta and 13 Jbeta primers. Profiling relied on immunoSEQ multiplex PCR, and the TCRdb table lists in-frame clones only, not all of them. In the table there are under 200,000 clones, 75% to 90% of which are singletons. The sample consisted of PBMCs. The sequence was obtained from a male donor in good health and CMV-seropositive. The rearrangement joins TRBV7-9 to TRBJ2-5, with TRBD2 identical over 7 bases. The CDR3 protein is CASSLVVSGDQETQYF. Written as DNA, the CDR3 is TGTGCCAGCAGCTTAGTTGTAAGCGGGGACCAAGAGACCCAGTACTTC.